These 20 T cell receptor beta chains share one sample of origin, sequenced in a study of cytomegalovirus exposure and HLA in healthy donors (dated by TCRdb to the late 2010s). The library was produced with the immunoSEQ multiplex PCR assay. The multiplex PCR relied on a mix of 60 forward primers for TCR Vbeta segments and 13 reverse primers for TCR Jbeta segments. TCRdb took over this immuneACCESS table, retaining in-frame rearrangements with V and J assigned. Such tables are incomplete; in checked studies, under half of the missing clones stem from an unresolved V gene, and the remainder is unexplained. The sample records just over 85,000 clones, roughly 80% of which are singletons. The ten most abundant clones make up about 3% of the sample. Sequencing was performed on PBMCs. The source is a man in his forties in good health and CMV-seronegative.

V and J are TRBV18 and TRBJ1-1; the D is unclear. The CDR3 contains 13 residues. The germline V gene encodes CDR1 KGHSH and CDR2 LQKENI. V lost 4 bases to trimming and J lost 3 bases, with 9 bases between them. CDR3 residues: CASSQGGDTEAFF. As DNA, the CDR3 is TGTGCCAGCTCACAGGGAGGTGACACTGAAGCTTTCTTT.

The chain carries TRBV30 and TRBJ1-2; D remains unclear. The V gene lost 5 bases and the J gene lost 5 bases, with 18 bases spanning the gap. This CDR3 has 14 amino acids. Germline V lookup: CDR1 GTSNPN, CDR2 SVGIG (reference sequence). The CDR3 DNA reads TGTGCCTGGGAACAGCGGGCGGAGGTGTATGGCTACACCTTC. This sequence encodes CAWEQRAEVYGYTF. Drawing the rest from reference TRBV30 and TRBJ1-2, the complete variable domain is SQTIHQWPATLVQPVGSPLSLECTVEGTSNPNLYWYRQAAGRGLQLLFYSVGIGQISSEVPQNLSASRPQDRQFILSSKKLLLSDSGFYLCAWEQRAEVYGYTFGSGTRLTVV.

In DNA, the CDR3 is TGTGCCAGCAGTGAGGGCAGGGCCCACGAGCAGTACTTC. The encoded protein is CASSEGRAHEQYF. J is TRBJ2-7 and V is TRBV25-1; D perhaps matches TRBD1 (5 bases). Germline V gene sequence: CDR1 MGHDK, CDR2 SYGVNS. Trimming removed 3 bases from V and 5 bases from J, with 11 bases in between. This CDR3 has 13 residues.

In its sample, this clone was seen once. The same CDR3 can be traced to other DNA sequences in this sample. The chain uses TRBV15 and TRBJ2-7, with D perhaps TRBD1 (6 bases). Germline lookup yields CDR1 LNHNV and CDR2 YYDKDF (reference sequence). V lost 0 bases and J 3 bases, leaving 15 bases between the germline ends. The CDR3 spans 16 residues. This CDR3 is CATSRELGTGYYEQYF. The CDR3 DNA reads as TGTGCCACCAGCAGAGAGCTGGGAACAGGGTACTACGAGCAGTACTTC. The complete variable domain, with remaining parts taken from reference TRBV15 and TRBJ2-7, reads DAMVIQNPRYQVTQFGKPVTLSCSQTLNHNVMYWYQQKSSQAPKLLFHYYDKDFNNEADTPDNFQSRRPNTSFCFLDIRSPGLGDTAMYLCATSRELGTGYYEQYFGPGTRLTVT.

This clone was seen just once. J is TRBJ1-1 and V is TRBV7-3; D call uncertain. Germline lookup yields CDR1 SGHTA and CDR2 FQGTGA. The CDR3 has 14 residues. The V gene lost 5 bases and the J gene lost 4 bases, with 14 bases spanning the gap. CDR3 sequence reads: CASSPRLGGTEAFF. CDR3 in DNA: TGTGCCAGCAGCCCCAGGTTGGGAGGCACTGAAGCTTTCTTT. Together with reference TRBV7-3 and TRBJ1-1, the CDR3 gives the full variable domain: GAGVSQTPSNKVTEKGKYVELRCDPISGHTALYWYRQSLGQGPEFLIYFQGTGAADDSGLPNDRFFAVRPEGSVSTLKIQRTERGDSAVYLCASSPRLGGTEAFFGQGTRLTVV.

V gene TRBV6-1 combines with J gene TRBJ2-2, with D maybe TRBD1 (5 bases). Germline CDR1 reads MNHNS; CDR2 reads SASEGT. The CDR3 is made up of 14 amino acids. Trimming removed 4 bases at V and 5 bases at J, with 11 bases between. The DNA for the CDR3 is TGTGCCAGCAGTGGTGAAGGGGAAACCGGGGAGCTGTTTTTT. Encoded protein: CASSGEGETGELFF.

V is TRBV29-1 and J is TRBJ2-2; D is uncertain. Trimming took 4 bases from V and 6 from J, leaving 6 bases between them. CDR3 length: 11 amino acids. Germline assignment: CDR1 SQVTM and CDR2 ANQGSEA. CDR3 region: CSVGRAGELFF. As DNA, the CDR3 is TGCAGCGTTGGTAGAGCCGGGGAGCTGTTTTTT.

This chain joins TRBV30 and TRBJ2-3; unclear D gene. V lost 4 bases and J 6 bases, leaving 5 bases between the germline ends. The germline V gene encodes CDR1 GTSNPN and CDR2 SVGIG (reference sequence). The CDR3 has 10 amino acids. The CDR3 sequence is CAWMADTQYF. Here the CDR3 DNA reads TGTGCCTGGATGGCCGATACGCAGTATTTT.

The V gene is TRBV6-5, the J gene TRBJ2-1, with D unresolved. CDR1 is MNHEY, CDR2 SVGAGI, per germline. Between the trimmed V and J ends, which lost 0 bases and 3 bases, there was a span of 9 bases. The CDR3 has 15 amino acids. The CDR3 sequence: CASSYSSVHYNEQFF. For the CDR3, the DNA is TGTGCCAGCAGTTACTCGTCAGTGCACTACAATGAGCAGTTCTTC.

The chain uses TRBV4-1 and TRBJ1-5; weak D call: TRBD1 (5 bases). This CDR3 comprises 16 residues. The V end lost 1 base, the J end lost 3 bases, and 13 bases lay between the germline ends. CDR1 is MGHRA, CDR2 YSYEKL, per germline. Written as DNA, the CDR3 is TGCGCCAGCAGCCAAGGAACCCGACAGAACAATCAGCCCCAGCATTTT. This codes for CASSQGTRQNNQPQHF.

The V call is TRBV4-3, the J call TRBJ1-2; weak D call: TRBD1 (5 bases). This CDR3 is 16 amino acids long. CDR1 LGHNA and CDR2 YSLEER come from the germline V gene. Trimming took 0 bases from V and 2 from J, leaving 13 bases between them. The CDR3 DNA sequence: TGCGCCAGCAGCCAAGAATCCAGGGTGGTAAACTATGGCTACACCTTC. Its translation: CASSQESRVVNYGYTF.

This clone appeared a few times. The chain is built from TRBV9 and TRBJ1-6; no firm D call. The V end lost 3 bases, the J end lost 1 base, and 14 bases lay between the germline ends. The CDR3 sequence is 17 residues long. The germline CDR1 and CDR2 sequences are SGDLS and YYNGEE. The DNA of the CDR3 is TGTGCCAGCAGCGATTTTTCTGCCCAGTCCTATAATTCACCCCTCCACTTT. This gives the protein CASSDFSAQSYNSPLHF.

The chain employs TRBV27 and TRBJ2-3, with a weak D call TRBD2 (5 bases). CDR3 length: 16 residues. From germline, CDR1 is MNHEY and CDR2 SMNVEV (reference sequence). The V end was cut by 2 bases, the J end by 1 base, with 13 bases between. CDR3 in amino acids: CASSLRGMAGTDTQYF. CDR3 coding DNA: TGTGCCAGCAGTTTAAGAGGGATGGCGGGCACAGATACGCAGTATTTT.

The chain has TRBV9 and TRBJ1-2, with 11 bases identical to TRBD1. This CDR3 spans 14 amino acids. The trim removed 2 bases at V and 7 bases at J, leaving 4 bases unmatched. CDR1 and CDR2 (germline): SGDLS, YYNGEE. The CDR3 DNA reads TGTGCCAGCAGCGTCGGACAGGGGGCCTTTGGCTACACCTTC. Protein sequence: CASSVGQGAFGYTF. Combining the CDR3 with reference TRBV9 and TRBJ1-2 gives the whole variable domain DSGVTQTPKHLITATGQRVTLRCSPRSGDLSVYWYQQSLDQGLQFLIQYYNGEERAKGNILERFSAQQFPDLHSELNLSSLELGDSALYFCASSVGQGAFGYTFGSGTRLTVV.

This clone was seen more than once but under ten times. The rearrangement uses TRBV29-1 and TRBJ1-1, with 9 bases identical to TRBD1. This CDR3 is built from 13 residues. Germline V gives CDR1 SQVTM, CDR2 ANQGSEA. V was clipped by 5 bases and J by 5 bases; unmatched bases: 6. As DNA, the CDR3 is TGCAGCGTTCACAAACAGGGGGCGACTGAAGCTTTCTTT. The encoded protein is CSVHKQGATEAFF.

This chain joins TRBV5-6 and TRBJ1-6; D unresolved. Trimming cost V 0 bases and J 7 bases, with 14 bases left between them. Germline V gene sequence: CDR1 SGHDT, CDR2 YYEEEE. The CDR3 sequence is 16 residues long. CDR3 sequence: CASSLGARQRNSPLHF. Here the CDR3 DNA reads TGTGCCAGCAGCTTGGGTGCTCGTCAGCGCAATTCACCCCTCCACTTT.

This clone has just a few counts. The V gene is TRBV5-1, the J gene TRBJ1-2; 10 nucleotides align to TRBD1. The CDR3 totals 16 residues. Germline lookup yields CDR1 SGHRS and CDR2 YFSETQ. V was pared by 3 bases and J by 4 bases, with 9 bases of the junction left unmatched. As DNA, the CDR3 is TGCGCCAGCAGCTCCGACAGGGGGCTCCCAGCCTATGGCTACACCTTC. It yields the protein CASSSDRGLPAYGYTF.

The J gene is TRBJ1-3, the V gene TRBV9; D is unresolved. V was cut by 7 bases and J by 0 bases, with 8 bases left in between. The CDR3 is made up of 13 amino acids. Per germline, CDR1 SGDLS and CDR2 YYNGEE. The CDR3 loop reads CASGQNSGNTIYF. The CDR3 DNA sequence: TGTGCCAGCGGGCAAAACTCTGGAAACACCATATATTTT.

The rearrangement links TRBV6-6 to TRBJ2-7; TRBD1 matches 7 bases. V trimming: 7 bases; J trimming: 4 bases; junction bases outside the gene matches: 10. The CDR3 totals 14 residues. Looked up from germline, CDR1 is MNHNY and CDR2 is SVGAGI (reference sequence). The CDR3 reads CASKRDSTLYEQYF. The CDR3 DNA follows: TGTGCCAGCAAACGGGACAGTACTCTATACGAGCAGTACTTC.

This clone was counted a few times. The chain links TRBV5-6 to TRBJ2-3, with 9 bases matching TRBD2. The J segment lost 2 bases and the V segment lost 4 bases, leaving 5 bases of the junction unmatched. Germline CDR1 is SGHDT and CDR2 is YYEEEE. The CDR3 totals 15 residues. The DNA of the CDR3 is TGTGCCAGCAGCGGGGCGGGGGGGCACACAGATACGCAGTATTTT. Translated, it gives CASSGAGGHTDTQYF.